The 6 T cell receptor beta chains given below trace back to one sample, sequenced in a study of monozygotic twins with inflammatory bowel disease. Each CDR3 protein gets one entry in TCRdb, which reprocessed the 5' RACE reads and gives no DNA. This repertoire includes 350,000 to 550,000 distinct CDR3 sequences. The material sequenced was blood. These receptors originate from a human donor with ulcerative colitis or Crohn's disease, or a healthy co-twin of an affected twin (not recorded which).

This chain joins TRBV19 and TRBJ1-2; no DNA is available, so the TRBD1 call from TCRdb remains unchecked. CDR1 LNHDA and CDR2 SQIVND come from the germline V gene (reference sequence). The CDR3 consists of 13 residues. CDR3 sequence reads: CASRGQATYGYTF.

The V gene is TRBV20-1, the J gene TRBJ2-7; TCRdb returns TRBD1, unconfirmable since there is no DNA. Germline CDR1 DFQATT, CDR2 SNEGSKA (reference sequence). This CDR3 region has 13 residues. The CDR3 protein is CSAIPGFSYEQYF.

The rearrangement joins TRBV7-9 to TRBJ2-3; checking the TCRdb D call of TRBD2 is not possible without DNA. From germline, CDR1 is SEHNR and CDR2 FQNEAQ (reference sequence). This CDR3 is 15 amino acids long. Here the CDR3 reads CASGRTSGNTDTQYF. Complete variable domain (other parts from reference TRBV7-9 and TRBJ2-3): DTGVSQNPRHKITKRGQNVTFRCDPISEHNRLYWYRQTLGQGPEFLTYFQNEAQLEKSRLLSDRFSAERPKGSFSTLEIQRTEQGDSAMYLCASGRTSGNTDTQYFGPGTRLTVL.

V is TRBV5-6 and J is TRBJ2-7; without DNA, the TCRdb call of TRBD1 cannot be checked. The CDR3 consists of 15 residues. CDR1 SGHDT and CDR2 YYEEEE come from the germline V gene. CDR3 sequence reads: CASSSRGVVWYEQYF.

The chain uses TRBV7-3 and TRBJ2-4; TCRdb gives TRBD2 as the D gene, but with no DNA this cannot be confirmed. The germline CDR1 and CDR2 sequences are SGHTA and FQGTGA. This CDR3 comprises 14 residues. CDR3: CASSPSSIQNIQYF. The full variable domain, its missing parts supplied by reference TRBV7-3 and TRBJ2-4, is GAGVSQTPSNKVTEKGKYVELRCDPISGHTALYWYRQSLGQGPEFLIYFQGTGAADDSGLPNDRFFAVRPEGSVSTLKIQRTERGDSAVYLCASSPSSIQNIQYFGAGTRLSVL.

The CDR3 reads CASRLNPGIGVDEQFF. The chain couples TRBV5-1 to TRBJ2-1; TCRdb calls TRBD1, which cannot be checked without DNA. In germline, CDR1 is SGHRS, CDR2 YFSETQ. The CDR3 length is 16 residues.